This T cell receptor (beta chain) appears in the sequencing data of a study of PD-1 blockade in classical Hodgkin lymphoma. Clones were read by immunoSEQ multiplex PCR, and TCRdb kept only the in-frame ones, dropping some. Here the sample spans tens of thousands of clones, 75% to 95% being singletons. Time point here: cycle 4 day 1 (C4D1), after more than five weeks of nivolumab. Brentuximab vedotin exposure varied among the patients, all of whom had relapsed after autologous stem cell transplantation. Complete response, partial response or progressive disease made up the best responses. Per the germline V gene, CDR1 is MNHEY and CDR2 is SMNVEV (reference sequence). Trimming took 0 bases from V and 2 from J; bases not matched to a gene: 10. CDR3 length equals 19 residues.

This specimen consisted of peripheral blood mononuclear cells (PBMCs), obtained before the fourth cycle of nivolumab. The rearrangement joins TRBV27 to TRBJ2-6; 7 bases line up with TRBD1. The sequence derives from a human donor with classical Hodgkin lymphoma. The CDR3 here is CASSLSDPTGPTGANVLTF. The CDR3 DNA sequence: TGTGCCAGCAGTTTATCAGACCCGACAGGGCCTACTGGGGCCAACGTCCTGACTTTC.